Detailed here is one T cell receptor beta chain. This record belongs to a study of Ad26.COV2.S vaccination and SARS-CoV-2 variants. The treatment: 15 to 20 received Ad26.COV2.S at low or high dose, single or two shots; about five received placebo; per-sample allocation not given. Sampling was done on day 63 after the first vaccine or placebo injection. Donation came from an adult in Boston who was aged 18-55 years. Profiling relied on immunoSEQ multiplex PCR, and the TCRdb table lists in-frame clones only, not all of them. The repertoire holds roughly 390,000 clones, with about 88% as singletons. From germline, CDR1 is MDHEN and CDR2 SYDVKM. The CDR3 has 16 amino acids. Trimming pared 3 bases from V and 0 bases from J, leaving 12 bases between.

This sequence was found in a person aged 18-65 years who received the Ad26.COV2.S COVID-19 vaccine or a placebo. The sequencing here drew on peripheral blood, taken in a trial of Ad26.COV2.S vaccine versus placebo. The chain employs TRBV28 and TRBJ2-4; D possibly corresponds to TRBD2 (5 bases). CDR3 bases: TGTGCCAGCAGTTTTGGCGGGTCCATAGCCAAAAACATTCAGTACTTC. It translates to CASSFGGSIAKNIQYF. Looking up the rest from reference TRBV28 and TRBJ2-4 gives the full variable domain: DVKVTQSSRYLVKRTGEKVFLECVQDMDHENMFWYRQDPGLGLRLIYFSYDVKMKEKGDIPEGYSVSREKKERFSLILESASTNQTSMYLCASSFGGSIAKNIQYFGAGTRLSVL.